What follows is one T cell receptor beta chain and its context. Its antigen is undetermined. Generated by immunoSEQ multiplex PCR, the TCRdb table keeps only in-frame clones and is missing some. The data hold 90,000 to 150,000 clones, with 70% to 90% observed a single time. The CDR3 covers 14 residues. Between the trimmed V and J ends, which lost 2 bases and 8 bases, there was a span of 12 bases. Germline CDR1 and CDR2: ENHRY and SYGVKD. This specimen comes from a study of T cell responses to AZD1222 COVID-19 vaccine. General study findings and limits: The study sampled repertoires only after the peak T cell response. Spike-specific TCR depth and breadth grew after two AZD1222 doses. Among vaccine-associated CD4 TCRs, coverage spanned spike, with dominance at 160-218 and 743-854. Possibly, clonal diversity was underestimated; donors were largely white British and included more females.

The material was peripheral blood, obtained on day 0 of AZD1222 vaccination. V usage is TRBV10-3 and J usage is TRBJ2-2; D gene ambiguous. This clonotype was obtained from an adult in good health. CDR3 DNA: TGTGCCATCAGTGAGATGGTCACCGTGGGGGAGCTGTTTTTT. The encoded protein is CAISEMVTVGELFF.